This is a list of T cell receptor beta chains from one sample in a study of T cells expressing NK-cell markers. TCRdb re-called the 5' RACE reads and catalogs CDR3 proteins one per entry, DNA excluded. The sample has about 460,000 distinct CDR3 sequences. The sequenced sample consisted of blood T cells: a sorted CD56 or NKG2C T cell subset, CD4+ or CD8+ T cells, or bulk PBMC T cells (not recorded which). These receptors were taken from a woman aged 50 to 60 in good health. Each CDR3 is given with its conserved first and last residue.

v_gene,j_gene,CDR3aa
TRBV4-1,TRBJ2-7,CASSQVLPFSEQYF
TRBV18,TRBJ1-1,CASSPRNGQDGSAFF
TRBV5-1,TRBJ2-2,CASSLRSAGGHTGELFF
TRBV27,TRBJ1-3,CASGRGTSENTIYF
TRBV30,TRBJ2-3,CAYETGDTQYF
TRBV5-1,TRBJ1-6,CASSGSPTGGTSPLHF
TRBV28,TRBJ1-6,CASSLAGSNPSSNYF
TRBV10-1,TRBJ2-1,CASSESRGPGAIYNEQFF
TRBV27,TRBJ2-1,CASSFPGGFEQFF
TRBV2,TRBJ2-5,CASSVSGKETQYF
TRBV4-2,TRBJ2-5,CASSQISSGKETQYF
TRBV5-1,TRBJ2-5,CASSSPGTSGNWETQYF
TRBV20-1,TRBJ2-3,CSATVGREGDTQYF
TRBV11-3,TRBJ1-1,CASSFRDTEAFF
TRBV24-1,TRBJ2-2,CATSEHGQGANTGELFF
TRBV3-1,TRBJ1-2,CASSQLQGGDGYTF
TRBV12-5,TRBJ2-3,CASGPREMPDTQYF
TRBV9,TRBJ2-2,CASSEGTRTGELFF
TRBV24-1,TRBJ1-1,CATQYSAYTEAFF
TRBV27,TRBJ1-5,CASSLKGPGGTKGNQPQHF
TRBV29-1,TRBJ2-7,CSVEDSREGPSF
TRBV2,TRBJ2-7,CASTGSSQGRYEQYF
TRBV7-3,TRBJ2-6,CASSLRSTSGANVLTF
TRBV6-5,TRBJ1-6,CASSHGGGSGNSPLHF